This TCR beta chain was sequenced for a study of T-cell reconstitution after alpha-beta-depleted transplantation in children. Notes on the study in general: Surviving recipient cells, namely T cells and thymic progenitors, were the source of high day-60 TCRbeta diversity in some patients. About two months after transplant, alpha-beta T cells reportedly came from several hundred expanded graft clones. By one year post-transplant, T-cell counts and diversity largely arose from T cells that were newly produced.

There are many counts of this clonotype. The antigen is not known. As it was prepared, the TCRbeta library received unique molecular identifiers. MiXCR was run by TCRdb on the PCR reads, yielding one entry per CDR3 protein. The sample carries tens of thousands of distinct CDR3 sequences, around a tenth recorded once. The CDR3 runs 14 residues. V lost 6 bases to trimming and J lost 6 bases; unmatched junction nucleotides: 3. Germline V CDR1 and CDR2: LNHDA, SQIVND (reference sequence). The sequence derives from a male patient between 2 and 10 years old who had a stem cell transplant for chronic granulomatous disease, so the T cells may come from the graft donor. V usage is TRBV19 and J usage is TRBJ1-5; 12 nucleotides agree with TRBD1. This specimen was PBMCs, mostly from graft donor cells, taken 60 days after TCRalphabeta/CD19-depleted stem cell transplant. CDR3 residues: CASRGQGAGQPQHF. CDR3 coding DNA: TGTGCCAGTAGGGGACAGGGGGCCGGTCAGCCCCAGCATTTT.